The T cell receptor (beta chain) described here comes from a study of T cells in Graves' hyperthyroidism and ophthalmopathy. In its sample, this clonotype was seen many times. Regions amplified from RNA transcripts were the TCR beta CDR3 regions. With the HTBI primer set, the TCR CDR3 went through a first round of RT-PCR. TCRdb reanalysed the multiplex PCR reads using MiXCR and keeps one entry per CDR3 protein. The repertoire includes hundreds of thousands of distinct CDR3 sequences, roughly 24% of them detected once, and roughly 10% sits in the top ten. CDR3 length equals 12 residues. CDR1 is ENHRY and CDR2 is SYGVKD in the germline V gene. V lost 10 bases, J lost 5 bases, and 15 bases lay in between.

The receptor comes from a woman aged 25 to 45 with Graves' ophthalmopathy. The chain recombines TRBV10-3 with TRBJ2-7; tentatively, D is TRBD1 or TRBD2 (5 bases each). Sequenced: blood. Written as DNA, the CDR3 is TGTGCCACGGGACCGACCTCTCACGAGCAGTACTTC. Protein sequence: CATGPTSHEQYF.